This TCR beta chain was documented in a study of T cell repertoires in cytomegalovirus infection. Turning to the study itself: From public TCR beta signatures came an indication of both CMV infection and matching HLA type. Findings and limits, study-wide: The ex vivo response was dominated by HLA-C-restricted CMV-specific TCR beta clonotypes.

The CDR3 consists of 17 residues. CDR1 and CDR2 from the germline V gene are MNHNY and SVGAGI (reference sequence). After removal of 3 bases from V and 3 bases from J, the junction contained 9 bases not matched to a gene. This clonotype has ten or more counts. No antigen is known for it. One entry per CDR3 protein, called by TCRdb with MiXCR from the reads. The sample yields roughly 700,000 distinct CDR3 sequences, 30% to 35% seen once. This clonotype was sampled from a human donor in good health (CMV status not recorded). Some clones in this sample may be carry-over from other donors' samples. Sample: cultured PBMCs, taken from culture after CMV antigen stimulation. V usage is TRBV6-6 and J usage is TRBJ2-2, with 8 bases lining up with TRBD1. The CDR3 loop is CASSYLDRAVDTGELFF. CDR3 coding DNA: TGTGCCAGCAGTTATTTGGACAGGGCGGTGGACACCGGGGAGCTGTTTTTT.